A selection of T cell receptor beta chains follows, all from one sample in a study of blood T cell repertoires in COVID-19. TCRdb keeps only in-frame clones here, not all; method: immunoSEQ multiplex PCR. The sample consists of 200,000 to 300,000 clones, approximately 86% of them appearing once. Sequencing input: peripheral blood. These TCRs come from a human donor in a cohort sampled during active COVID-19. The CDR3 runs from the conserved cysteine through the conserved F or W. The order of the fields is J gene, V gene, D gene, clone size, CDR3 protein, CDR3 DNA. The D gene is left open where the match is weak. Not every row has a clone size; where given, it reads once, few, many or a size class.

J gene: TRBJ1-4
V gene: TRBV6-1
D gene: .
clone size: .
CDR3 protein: CASSEPAAANEKLFF
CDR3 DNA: TGTGCCAGCAGTGAACCGGCCGCGGCTAATGAAAAACTGTTTTTT

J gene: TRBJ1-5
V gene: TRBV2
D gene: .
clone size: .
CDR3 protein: CASSGPSGQPQHF
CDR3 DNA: TGTGCCAGCAGTGGACCCTCGGGTCAGCCCCAGCATTTT

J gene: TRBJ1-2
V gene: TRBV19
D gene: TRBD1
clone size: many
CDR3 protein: CASSTRGAGYTF
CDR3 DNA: TGTGCCAGTAGTACCAGGGGGGCTGGCTACACCTTC

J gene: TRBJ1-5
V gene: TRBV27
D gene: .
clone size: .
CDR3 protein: CASSSQKEGNQPQHF
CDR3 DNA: TGTGCCAGCAGTTCACAGAAAGAAGGCAATCAGCCCCAGCATTTT

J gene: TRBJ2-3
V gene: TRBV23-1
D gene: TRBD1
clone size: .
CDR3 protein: CASSQSDRPPSNTDTQYF
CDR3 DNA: TGCGCCAGCAGTCAATCGGACAGGCCGCCCTCTAACACAGATACGCAGTATTTT

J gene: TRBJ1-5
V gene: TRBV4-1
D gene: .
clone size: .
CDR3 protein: CASSQVGPKGQPQHF
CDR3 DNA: TGCGCCAGCAGCCAAGTGGGCCCCAAGGGGCAGCCCCAGCATTTT

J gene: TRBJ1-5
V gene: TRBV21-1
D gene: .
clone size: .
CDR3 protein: CASTLQPQHF
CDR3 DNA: TGTGCCAGCACCCTTCAGCCCCAGCATTTT

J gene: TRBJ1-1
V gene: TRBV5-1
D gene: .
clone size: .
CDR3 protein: CASSLLLTNTEAFF
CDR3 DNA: TGCGCCAGCAGCTTATTACTTACGAACACTGAAGCTTTCTTT

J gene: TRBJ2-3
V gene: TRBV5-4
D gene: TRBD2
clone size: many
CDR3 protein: CASSPTGLAGVDTQYF
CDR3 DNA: TGTGCCAGCAGCCCTACGGGACTAGCGGGAGTAGATACGCAGTATTTT

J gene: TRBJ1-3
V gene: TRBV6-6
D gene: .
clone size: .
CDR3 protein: CASTLFSGNTIYF
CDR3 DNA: TGTGCCAGCACGCTATTCTCTGGAAACACCATATATTTT

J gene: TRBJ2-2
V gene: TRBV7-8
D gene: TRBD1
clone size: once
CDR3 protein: CASSQAAGGTGELFF
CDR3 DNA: TGTGCCAGCAGCCAGGCGGCAGGGGGCACCGGGGAGCTGTTTTTT

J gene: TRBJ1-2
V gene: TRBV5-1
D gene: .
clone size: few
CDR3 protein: CASSPMGVGEGYTF
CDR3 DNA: TGCGCCAGCTCACCGATGGGCGTTGGTGAAGGCTACACCTTC

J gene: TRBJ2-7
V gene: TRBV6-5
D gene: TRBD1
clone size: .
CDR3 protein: CASTGGFSYEQYF
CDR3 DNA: TGTGCCAGCACAGGGGGCTTTTCCTACGAGCAGTACTTC

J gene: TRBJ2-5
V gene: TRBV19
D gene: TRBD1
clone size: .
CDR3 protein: CASSIKTGGDQAQYF
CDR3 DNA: TGTGCCAGTAGTATAAAAACAGGGGGCGATCAGGCCCAGTACTTC

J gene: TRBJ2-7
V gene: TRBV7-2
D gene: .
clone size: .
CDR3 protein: CASSFSGAGTYEQYF
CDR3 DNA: TGTGCCAGCAGCTTTTCTGGGGCGGGGACCTACGAGCAGTACTTC

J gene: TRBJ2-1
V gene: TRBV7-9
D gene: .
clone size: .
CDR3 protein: CASSPRRVADHNEQFF
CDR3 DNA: TGTGCCAGCAGCCCCCGCAGGGTAGCGGATCACAATGAGCAGTTCTTC

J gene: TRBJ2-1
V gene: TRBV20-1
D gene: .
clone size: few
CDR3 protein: CSALLSGEQFF
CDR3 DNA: TGCAGTGCCTTACTTAGCGGTGAGCAGTTCTTC

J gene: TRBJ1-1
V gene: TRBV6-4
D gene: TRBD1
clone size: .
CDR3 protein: CASSPGQGITEAFF
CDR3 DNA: TGTGCCAGCAGCCCCGGACAGGGGATAACTGAAGCTTTCTTT

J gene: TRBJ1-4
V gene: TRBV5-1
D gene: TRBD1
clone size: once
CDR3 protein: CASRSGQGREKLFF
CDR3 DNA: TGCGCCAGCAGGAGTGGACAGGGTCGGGAAAAACTGTTTTTT

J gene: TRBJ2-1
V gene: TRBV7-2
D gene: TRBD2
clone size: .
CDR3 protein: CASSLGLAGYNEQFF
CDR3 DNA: TGTGCCAGCAGCTTGGGACTAGCGGGTTACAATGAGCAGTTCTTC

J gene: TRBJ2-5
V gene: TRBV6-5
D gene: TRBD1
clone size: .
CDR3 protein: CASGTAGTQYF
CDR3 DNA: TGTGCCAGCGGGACAGCTGGGACCCAGTACTTC

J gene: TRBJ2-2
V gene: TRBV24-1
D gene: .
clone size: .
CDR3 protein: CATSARRTAHAGELFF
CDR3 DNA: TGTGCCACCAGTGCCCGTCGGACAGCTCACGCCGGGGAGCTGTTTTTT

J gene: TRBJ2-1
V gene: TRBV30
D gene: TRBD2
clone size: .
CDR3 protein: CAWSGPSPAQRGGSYNEQFF
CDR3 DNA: TGTGCCTGGAGTGGCCCCTCCCCGGCCCAGCGGGGGGGCTCCTACAATGAGCAGTTCTTC

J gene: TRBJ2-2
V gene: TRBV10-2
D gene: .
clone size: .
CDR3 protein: CASRTFSGANTGELFF
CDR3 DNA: TGCGCCAGCAGGACCTTTAGCGGTGCGAACACCGGGGAGCTGTTTTTT

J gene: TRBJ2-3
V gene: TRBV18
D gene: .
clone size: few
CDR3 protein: CASSPRAGLGADTQYF
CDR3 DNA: TGTGCCAGCTCACCAAGGGCGGGCCTTGGGGCAGATACGCAGTATTTT

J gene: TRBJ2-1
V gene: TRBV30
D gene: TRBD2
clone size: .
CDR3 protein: CAWTGTSENNEQFF
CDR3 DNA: TGTGCCTGGACCGGGACTAGCGAAAACAATGAGCAGTTCTTC

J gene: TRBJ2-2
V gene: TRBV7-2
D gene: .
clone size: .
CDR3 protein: CASSPRRDTGELFF
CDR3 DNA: TGTGCCAGCAGCCCGCGACGGGACACCGGGGAGCTGTTTTTT

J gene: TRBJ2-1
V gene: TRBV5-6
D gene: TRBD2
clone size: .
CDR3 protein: CASSLRLAPVNEQFF
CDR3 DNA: TGTGCCAGCAGCCTGCGACTAGCCCCAGTCAATGAGCAGTTCTTC

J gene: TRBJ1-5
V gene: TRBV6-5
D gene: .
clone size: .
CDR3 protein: CASSSHGGDGNQPQHF
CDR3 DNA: TGTGCCAGCAGTTCCCACGGGGGGGATGGCAATCAGCCCCAGCATTTT

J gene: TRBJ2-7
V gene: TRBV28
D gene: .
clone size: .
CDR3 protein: CASRGGGPSSHEQYF
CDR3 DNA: TGTGCCAGCAGAGGGGGAGGGCCTAGTTCCCACGAGCAGTACTTC

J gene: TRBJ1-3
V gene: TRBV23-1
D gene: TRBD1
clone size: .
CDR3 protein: CASSHRDRRSGNTIYF
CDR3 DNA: TGCGCCAGCAGTCACCGGGACAGGCGCTCTGGAAACACCATATATTTT

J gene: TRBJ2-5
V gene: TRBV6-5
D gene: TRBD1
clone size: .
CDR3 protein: CASSYRSPGGRETQYF
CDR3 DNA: TGTGCCAGCAGTTACCGATCTCCAGGGGGCAGAGAGACCCAGTACTTC

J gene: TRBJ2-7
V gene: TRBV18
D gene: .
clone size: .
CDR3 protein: CASSPTTESYEQYF
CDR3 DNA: TGTGCCAGCTCACCAACGACTGAGTCCTACGAGCAGTACTTC

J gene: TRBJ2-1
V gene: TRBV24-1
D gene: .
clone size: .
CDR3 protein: CATSDFRGTYNEQFF
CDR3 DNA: TGTGCCACCAGTGATTTCAGGGGTACTTACAATGAGCAGTTCTTC

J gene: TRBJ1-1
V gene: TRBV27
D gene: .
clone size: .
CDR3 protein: CASSRRHDTEAFF
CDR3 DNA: TGTGCCAGCAGCCGCAGACACGACACTGAAGCTTTCTTT

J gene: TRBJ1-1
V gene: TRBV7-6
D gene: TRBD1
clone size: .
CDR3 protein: CASSSSSRGQHTEAFF
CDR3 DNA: TGTGCCAGCAGTTCCTCGAGTAGGGGGCAACACACTGAAGCTTTCTTT

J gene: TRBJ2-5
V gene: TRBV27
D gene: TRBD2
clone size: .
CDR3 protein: CASSSQREGRETQYF
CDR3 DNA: TGTGCCAGCAGTTCGCAGCGGGAGGGCCGGGAGACCCAGTACTTC

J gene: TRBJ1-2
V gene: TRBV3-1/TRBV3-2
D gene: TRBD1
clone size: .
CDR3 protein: CASSSSRTGASGYTF
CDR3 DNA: TGTGCCAGCAGCAGTTCACGTACAGGGGCGAGCGGCTACACCTTC

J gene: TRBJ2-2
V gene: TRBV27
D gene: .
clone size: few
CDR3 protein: CASSLFPGGSVPGELFF
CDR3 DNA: TGTGCCAGCAGTTTATTTCCAGGGGGGTCTGTCCCCGGGGAGCTGTTTTTT

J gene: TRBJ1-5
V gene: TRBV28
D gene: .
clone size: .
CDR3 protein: CASTSWGSNQPQHF
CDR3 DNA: TGTGCCAGCACCTCGTGGGGCAGCAATCAGCCCCAGCATTTT

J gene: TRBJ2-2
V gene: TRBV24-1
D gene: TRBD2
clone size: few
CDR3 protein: CATSETSGAARDTGELFF
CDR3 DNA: TGTGCCACCAGTGAAACTAGCGGGGCAGCGAGGGACACCGGGGAGCTGTTTTTT

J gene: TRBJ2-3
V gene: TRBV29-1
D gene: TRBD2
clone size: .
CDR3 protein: CSVPGGLTQYF
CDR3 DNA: TGCAGCGTTCCGGGAGGGCTTACGCAGTATTTT

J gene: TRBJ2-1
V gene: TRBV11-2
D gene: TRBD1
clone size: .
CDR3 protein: CASSRPPGQGLRNEQFF
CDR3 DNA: TGTGCCAGCAGCCGACCACCGGGACAGGGGCTGCGAAATGAGCAGTTCTTC

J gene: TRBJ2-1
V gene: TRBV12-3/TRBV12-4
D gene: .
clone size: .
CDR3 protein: CASTLDNEQFF
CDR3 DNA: TGTGCCAGCACCCTTGACAATGAGCAGTTCTTC

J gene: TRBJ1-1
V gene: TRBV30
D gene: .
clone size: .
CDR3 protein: CAWSVEGEAFF
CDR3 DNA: TGTGCCTGGAGTGTGGAGGGTGAAGCTTTCTTT

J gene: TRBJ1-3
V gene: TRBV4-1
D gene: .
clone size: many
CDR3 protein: CASSQYDGGKNTIYF
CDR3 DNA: TGCGCCAGCAGCCAATACGACGGGGGTAAAAACACCATATATTTT

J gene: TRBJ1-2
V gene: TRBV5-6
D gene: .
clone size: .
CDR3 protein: CASSTVTRLLGYGYTF
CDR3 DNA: TGTGCCAGCAGCACTGTCACTAGACTTTTAGGATATGGCTACACCTTC

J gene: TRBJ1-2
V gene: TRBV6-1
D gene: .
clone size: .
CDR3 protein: CASSDQGFSDYGYTF
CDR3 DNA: TGTGCCAGCAGTGATCAGGGGTTTAGTGACTATGGCTACACCTTC

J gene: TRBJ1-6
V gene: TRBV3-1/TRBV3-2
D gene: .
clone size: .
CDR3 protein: CASSQEYRVRGNSPLHF
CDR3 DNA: TGTGCCAGCAGCCAAGAATACCGGGTCCGAGGTAATTCACCCCTCCACTTT

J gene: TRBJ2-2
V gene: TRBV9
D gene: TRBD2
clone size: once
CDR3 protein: CASSVVSGGTGELFF
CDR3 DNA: TGTGCCAGCAGCGTAGTATCGGGGGGCACCGGGGAGCTGTTTTTT

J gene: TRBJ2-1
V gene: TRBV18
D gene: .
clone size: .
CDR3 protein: CASSQSVNEQFF
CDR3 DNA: TGTGCCAGCTCACAGTCAGTCAATGAGCAGTTCTTC

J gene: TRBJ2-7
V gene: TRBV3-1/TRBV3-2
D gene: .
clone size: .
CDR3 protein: CASSQDAGTELYEQYF
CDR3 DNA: TGTGCCAGCAGCCAAGATGCGGGGACAGAACTCTACGAGCAGTACTTC

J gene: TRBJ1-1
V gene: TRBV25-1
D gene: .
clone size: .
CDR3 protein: CASSRDMVGTEAFF
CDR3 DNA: TGTGCCAGCAGTAGGGACATGGTGGGCACTGAAGCTTTCTTT